The rows below give T cell receptor beta chains drawn from one sample of a study of spatial heterogeneity in lung cancer. TCRdb used MiXCR to reprocess the 5' RACE reads, holding one entry per CDR3 protein. Of around 10,000 distinct CDR3 sequences in the sample, 8.5% to 10% are singletons; the top ten hold 20% to 30%. The specimen was PBMCs, collected at surgery. All receptors derive from a male donor with early-stage non-small cell lung cancer. The conserved cysteine and the conserved F or W are not part of the CDR3 here.

ASSEGQTFGAF	TRBV25-1	TRBJ1-1
ASSYGQDVGTQY	TRBV5-4	TRBJ2-5
ASSFDGRGGELF	TRBV7-2	TRBJ2-2
ATSTSTVFGTEAF	TRBV15	TRBJ1-1
ASRDPGTSGRGRPGELF	TRBV7-9	TRBJ2-2
ASSLPRVRDRHNEQF	TRBV7-9	TRBJ2-1
ASRNRGTPETQY	TRBV27	TRBJ2-5
ASMVQGVYNEQF	TRBV19	TRBJ2-1
AWSVRGGTDTQY	TRBV30	TRBJ2-3
ASSPPGGRLDTQY	TRBV7-8	TRBJ2-3
AISESLVGEASYEQY	TRBV10-3	TRBJ2-7
ASSFQFNSMNTEAF	TRBV12-3/TRBV12-4	TRBJ1-1
ASSYRPPFSNQPQH	TRBV6-6	TRBJ1-5
SAPWAPKETQY	TRBV20-1	TRBJ2-5
ASSETGGRETQY	TRBV25-1	TRBJ2-5
ASSHPGDTQY	TRBV4-3	TRBJ2-3
ASSNLRLSSSYEQY	TRBV6-5	TRBJ2-7
ASSSGTGAYTGELF	TRBV19	TRBJ2-2
ASSRQAQQETQY	TRBV19	TRBJ2-5
ASSGGQLTQETQY	TRBV5-6	TRBJ2-5
ATSTGRAGAQY	TRBV15	TRBJ2-5
ASSWDSAYEQY	TRBV7-2	TRBJ2-7
ASSSLAGAGELF	TRBV12-3/TRBV12-4	TRBJ2-2
ASSSPLRRGHGNTIY	TRBV28	TRBJ1-3
ASSPTGTSTDEQY	TRBV5-1	TRBJ2-7
SASAGTHYNEQF	TRBV20-1	TRBJ2-1
ASSLVFGGREQY	TRBV7-2	TRBJ2-7
ASSLAVREVETQY	TRBV5-1	TRBJ2-5
ASSLVLSRETQY	TRBV7-6	TRBJ2-5
ASSGNTDTQY	TRBV11-2	TRBJ2-3
ASSLGGQFNQPQH	TRBV7-2	TRBJ1-5
SAPNPGTREF	TRBV20-1	TRBJ2-1
ASSLSPEGVTDTQY	TRBV5-6	TRBJ2-3
ASSTGQGARGYT	TRBV6-6	TRBJ1-2
ASSQDRGTDTQY	TRBV2	TRBJ2-3
ASSWTGNTGELF	TRBV14	TRBJ2-2
ASSLWTNTIY	TRBV7-2	TRBJ1-3
ASSWSTGGYGYT	TRBV7-9	TRBJ1-2
ASSPLVSVGDEQF	TRBV14	TRBJ2-1
ASSLESMNTEAF	TRBV5-1	TRBJ1-1
ASSYIGAGEQY	TRBV6-2/TRBV6-3	TRBJ2-7
ASSLVQTSTDTQY	TRBV7-8	TRBJ2-3
SARDWAGLDYGYT	TRBV20-1	TRBJ1-2
ASSQDTSGGGTDTQY	TRBV4-3	TRBJ2-3
ASSALAGDGDSYEQY	TRBV5-1	TRBJ2-7
ASAWGIVADTQY	TRBV7-9	TRBJ2-3
ASSPGLAGGENEQF	TRBV4-1	TRBJ2-1
ASSFGSGANVLT	TRBV27	TRBJ2-6